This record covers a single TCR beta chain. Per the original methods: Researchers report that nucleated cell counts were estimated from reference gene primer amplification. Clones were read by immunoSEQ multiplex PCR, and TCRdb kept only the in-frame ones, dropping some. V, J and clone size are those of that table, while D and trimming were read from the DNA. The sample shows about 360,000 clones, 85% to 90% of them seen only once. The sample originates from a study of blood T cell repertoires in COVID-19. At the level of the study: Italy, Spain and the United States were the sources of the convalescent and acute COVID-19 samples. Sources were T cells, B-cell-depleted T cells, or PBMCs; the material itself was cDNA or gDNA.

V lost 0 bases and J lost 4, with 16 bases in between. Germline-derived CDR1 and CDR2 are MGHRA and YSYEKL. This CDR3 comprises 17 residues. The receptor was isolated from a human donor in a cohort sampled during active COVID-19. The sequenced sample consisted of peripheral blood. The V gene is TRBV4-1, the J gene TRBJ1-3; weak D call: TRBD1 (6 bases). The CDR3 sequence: CASSQDWGQMSGNTIYF. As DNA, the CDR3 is TGCGCCAGCAGCCAAGATTGGGGACAAATGTCCGGAAACACCATATATTTT.